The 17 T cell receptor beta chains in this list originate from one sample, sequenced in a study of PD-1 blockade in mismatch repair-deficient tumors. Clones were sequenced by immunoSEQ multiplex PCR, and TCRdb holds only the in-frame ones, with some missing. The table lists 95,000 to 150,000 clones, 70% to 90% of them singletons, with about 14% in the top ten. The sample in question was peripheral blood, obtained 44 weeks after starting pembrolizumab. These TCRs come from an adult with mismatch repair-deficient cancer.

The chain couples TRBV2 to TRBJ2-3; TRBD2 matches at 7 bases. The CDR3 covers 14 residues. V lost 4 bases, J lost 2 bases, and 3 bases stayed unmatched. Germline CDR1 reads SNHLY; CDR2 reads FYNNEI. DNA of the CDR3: TGTGCCAGCAGTGGGGGACTATTCACAGATACGCAGTATTTT. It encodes CASSGGLFTDTQYF.

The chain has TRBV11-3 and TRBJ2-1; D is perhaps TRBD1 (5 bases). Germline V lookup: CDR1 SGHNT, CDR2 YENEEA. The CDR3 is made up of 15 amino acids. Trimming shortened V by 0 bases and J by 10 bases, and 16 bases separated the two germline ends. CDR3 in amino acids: CASSLEGVPYREQFF. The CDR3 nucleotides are TGTGCCAGCAGCTTAGAGGGTGTTCCCTACAGGGAGCAGTTCTTC.

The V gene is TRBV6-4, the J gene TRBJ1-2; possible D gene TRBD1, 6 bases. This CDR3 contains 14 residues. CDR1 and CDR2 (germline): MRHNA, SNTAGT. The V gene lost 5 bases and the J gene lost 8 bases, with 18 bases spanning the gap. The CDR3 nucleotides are TGTGCCAGCAGTCCAGGTACAGGGTTTTCCGGCTACACCTTC. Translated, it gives CASSPGTGFSGYTF.

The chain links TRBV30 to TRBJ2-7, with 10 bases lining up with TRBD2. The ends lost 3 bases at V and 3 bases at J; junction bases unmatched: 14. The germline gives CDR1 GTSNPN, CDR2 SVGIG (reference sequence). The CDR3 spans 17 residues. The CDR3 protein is CAWSGYTTSGIVYEQYF. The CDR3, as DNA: TGTGCCTGGAGCGGCTATACAACTAGCGGGATCGTCTACGAGCAGTACTTC.

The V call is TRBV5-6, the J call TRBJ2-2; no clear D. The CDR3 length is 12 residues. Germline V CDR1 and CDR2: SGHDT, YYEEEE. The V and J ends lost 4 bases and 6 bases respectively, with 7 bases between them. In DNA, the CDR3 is TGTGCCAGCAGCATAATTCCCGGGGAGCTGTTTTTT. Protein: CASSIIPGELFF.

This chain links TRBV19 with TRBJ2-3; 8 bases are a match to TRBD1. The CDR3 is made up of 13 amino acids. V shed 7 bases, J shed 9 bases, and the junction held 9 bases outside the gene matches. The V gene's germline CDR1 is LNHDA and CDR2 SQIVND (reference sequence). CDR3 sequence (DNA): TGTGCCAGTAAGACAGGGGTACGATCGACGCAGTATTTT. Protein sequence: CASKTGVRSTQYF. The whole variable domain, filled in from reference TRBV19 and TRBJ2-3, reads DGGITQSPKYLFRKEGQNVTLSCEQNLNHDAMYWYRQDPGQGLRLIYYSQIVNDFQKGDIAEGYSVSREKKESFPLTVTSAQKNPTAFYLCASKTGVRSTQYFGPGTRLTVL.

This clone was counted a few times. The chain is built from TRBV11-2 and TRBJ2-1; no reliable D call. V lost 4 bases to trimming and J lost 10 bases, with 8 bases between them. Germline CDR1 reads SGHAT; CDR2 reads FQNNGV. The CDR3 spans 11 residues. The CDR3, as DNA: TGTGCCAGCAGCTCATCCGGGGAGCAGTTCTTC. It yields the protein CASSSSGEQFF.

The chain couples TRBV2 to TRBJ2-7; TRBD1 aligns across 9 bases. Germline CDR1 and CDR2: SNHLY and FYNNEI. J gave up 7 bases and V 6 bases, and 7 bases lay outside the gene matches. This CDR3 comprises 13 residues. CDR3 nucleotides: TGTGCCAGCAGACGGACAGGGGTTGTTGAGCAGTACTTC. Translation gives CASRRTGVVEQYF.

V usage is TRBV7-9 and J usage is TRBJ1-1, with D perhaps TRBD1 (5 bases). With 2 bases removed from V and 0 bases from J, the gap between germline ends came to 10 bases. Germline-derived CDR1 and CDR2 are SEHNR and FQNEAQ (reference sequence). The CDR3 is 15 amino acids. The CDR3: CASSLSAGMNTEAFF. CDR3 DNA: TGTGCCAGCAGCTTAAGCGCAGGGATGAACACTGAAGCTTTCTTT.

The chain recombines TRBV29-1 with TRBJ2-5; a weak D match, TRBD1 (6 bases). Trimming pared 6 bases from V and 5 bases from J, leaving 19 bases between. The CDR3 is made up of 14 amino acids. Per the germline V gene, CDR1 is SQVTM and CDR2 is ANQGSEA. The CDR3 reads CSVYLQDRRETQYF. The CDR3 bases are TGCAGCGTCTACCTACAAGACAGGCGGGAGACCCAGTACTTC.

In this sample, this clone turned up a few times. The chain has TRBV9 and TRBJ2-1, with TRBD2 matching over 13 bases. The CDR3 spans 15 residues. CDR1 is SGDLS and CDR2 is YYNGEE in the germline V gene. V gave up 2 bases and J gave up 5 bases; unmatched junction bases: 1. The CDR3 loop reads CASSVGTSGNNEQFF. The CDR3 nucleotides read TGTGCCAGCAGCGTGGGGACTAGCGGGAACAATGAGCAGTTCTTC.

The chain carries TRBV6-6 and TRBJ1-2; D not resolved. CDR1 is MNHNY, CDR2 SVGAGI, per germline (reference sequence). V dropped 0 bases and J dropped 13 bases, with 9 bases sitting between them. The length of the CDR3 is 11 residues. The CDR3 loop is CASSYSGFVTF. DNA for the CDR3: TGTGCCAGCAGTTACTCGGGCTTCGTCACCTTC.

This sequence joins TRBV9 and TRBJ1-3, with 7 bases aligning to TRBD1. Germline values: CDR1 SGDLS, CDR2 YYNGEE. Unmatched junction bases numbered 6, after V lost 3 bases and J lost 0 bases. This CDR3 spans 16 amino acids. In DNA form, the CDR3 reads TGTGCCAGCAGCGAAACTTGGGACAGCTCTGGAAACACCATATATTTT. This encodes CASSETWDSSGNTIYF.

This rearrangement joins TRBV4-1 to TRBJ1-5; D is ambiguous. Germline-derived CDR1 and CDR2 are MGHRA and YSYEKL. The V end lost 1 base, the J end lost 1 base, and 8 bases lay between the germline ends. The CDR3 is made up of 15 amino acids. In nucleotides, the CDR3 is TGCGCCAGCAGCCAAGGGTACAGAAGCAATCAGCCCCAGCATTTT. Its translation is CASSQGYRSNQPQHF.

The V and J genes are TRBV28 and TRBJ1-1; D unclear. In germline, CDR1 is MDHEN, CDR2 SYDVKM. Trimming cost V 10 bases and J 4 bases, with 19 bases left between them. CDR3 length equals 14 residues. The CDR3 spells CATPGIGRSTEAFF. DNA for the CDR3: TGTGCCACCCCGGGCATCGGGAGGAGCACTGAAGCTTTCTTT.

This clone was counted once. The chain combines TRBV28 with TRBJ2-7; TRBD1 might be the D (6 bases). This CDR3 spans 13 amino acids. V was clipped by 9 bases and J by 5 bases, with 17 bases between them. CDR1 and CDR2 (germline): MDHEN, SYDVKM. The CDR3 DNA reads TGTGCCAGAACCTTTCCGCCAGGGGACGAGCAGTACTTC. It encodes CARTFPPGDEQYF.

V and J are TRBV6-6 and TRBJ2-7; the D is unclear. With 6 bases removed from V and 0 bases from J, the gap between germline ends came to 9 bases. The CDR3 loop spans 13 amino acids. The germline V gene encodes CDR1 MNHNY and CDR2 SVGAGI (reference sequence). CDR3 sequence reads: CASRWVGSYEQYF. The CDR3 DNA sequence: TGTGCCAGCAGGTGGGTGGGCTCCTACGAGCAGTACTTC.